These T cell receptor beta chains were read from a single sample in a study of blood T cell repertoires in COVID-19. Profiling relied on immunoSEQ multiplex PCR, and the TCRdb table lists in-frame clones only, not all of them. The repertoire holds 150,000 or so clones, with over 80% as singletons. The sample comprised peripheral blood. Source of these receptors: a woman in her seventies with acute or convalescent COVID-19. Each CDR3 is given with its conserved first and last residue. A D gene is named only where the DNA matches it firmly. Clone size is stated in some rows and not others, as once, few, many or a class when expanded.

>TRBD1|TRBJ1-1|TRBV11-3|NA
TGTGCCAGCAGCTACGGACAGGGCAACACTGAAGCTTTCTTT
CASSYGQGNTEAFF
>NA|TRBJ1-1|TRBV2|NA
TGTGCCAGCAGTCCACAGGGTACGGCTGAAGCTTTCTTT
CASSPQGTAEAFF
>TRBD1|TRBJ1-2|TRBV4-2|NA
TGTGCCAGCAGCCCCACAGGGGGCAAAGCTGGCTACACCTTC
CASSPTGGKAGYTF
>NA|TRBJ2-2|TRBV14|NA
TGTGCCAGCAGCCAGAGGACTTTTCGGGGCGGGGAGCTGTTTTTT
CASSQRTFRGGELFF
>NA|TRBJ2-3|TRBV5-1|NA
TGCGCCAGCAGCTTGAACAGGGCGGGAGATACGCAGTATTTT
CASSLNRAGDTQYF
>NA|TRBJ2-7|TRBV6-1|NA
TGTGCCAGCAGTGAGGACAGAAGGACAGAGCAGTACTTC
CASSEDRRTEQYF
>TRBD1|TRBJ1-2|TRBV28|NA
TGTGCCAGCAGTTCCATGAGGACAGGGGGCCCTAACTATGGCTACACCTTC
CASSSMRTGGPNYGYTF
>NA|TRBJ2-2|TRBV30|NA
TGTGCCTGGAGTGTACTCTTGAACACCGGGGAGCTGTTTTTT
CAWSVLLNTGELFF
>TRBD1|TRBJ1-1|TRBV6-5|NA
TGTGCCAGCAGTAAATACCGGGACAGTGAAGCTTTCTTT
CASSKYRDSEAFF
>TRBD1|TRBJ2-2|TRBV7-8|NA
TGTGCCAGCAGCCCTCAATTGGTGGGCACAGGGGCTGGGGAGCTGTTTTTT
CASSPQLVGTGAGELFF
>TRBD2|TRBJ2-1|TRBV11-1|NA
TGTGCCAGCAGCTTAGGGGGACTAGCGACCAATGAGCAGTTCTTC
CASSLGGLATNEQFF
>NA|TRBJ2-3|TRBV10-3|NA
TGTGCCATCAGTGAGCCTAGCTTACGGTCAGATACGCAGTATTTT
CAISEPSLRSDTQYF
>TRBD2|TRBJ2-1|TRBV4-3|NA
TGCGCCAGCAGCCCCACAGCGGGAGTCTACAATGAGCAGTTCTTC
CASSPTAGVYNEQFF
>NA|TRBJ1-1|TRBV12-3/TRBV12-4|NA
TGTGCCAGCAGTACCCCAGGGCCCACTGAAGCTTTCTTT
CASSTPGPTEAFF
>NA|TRBJ1-2|TRBV5-1|NA
TGCGCCAGCAGCTTGTCACCGGGGATGGGTGGCTACACCTTC
CASSLSPGMGGYTF
>NA|TRBJ1-2|TRBV28|NA
TGTGCCAGCAGTTTAATCGGACAGTTAAACTATGGCTACACCTTC
CASSLIGQLNYGYTF
>NA|TRBJ1-6|TRBV19|once
TGTGCCAGTAGTGAGGGCAGAAATTCACCCCTCCACTTT
CASSEGRNSPLHF
>NA|TRBJ2-2|TRBV5-1|NA
TGCGCCAGCAGCTTGGCAGGGAACACCGGGGAGCTGTTTTTT
CASSLAGNTGELFF
>TRBD2|TRBJ2-2|TRBV5-6|NA
TGTGCCAGCAGCCTGAGGACTAGCGGGGGGTACACCGGGGAGCTGTTTTTT
CASSLRTSGGYTGELFF
>TRBD1|TRBJ1-6|TRBV4-2|NA
TGTGCCAGCAGCCTTGACAGGGGGCTTTCACCCCTCCACTTT
CASSLDRGLSPLHF
>NA|TRBJ2-7|TRBV20-1|NA
TGCAGTGCCAGCCCCAGGGACGAGCAGTACTTC
CSASPRDEQYF
>NA|TRBJ1-3|TRBV25-1|NA
TGTGCCAGCAGTGGATTCGGGGTCTCTGGAAACACCATATATTTT
CASSGFGVSGNTIYF
>TRBD1|TRBJ2-5|TRBV3-1/TRBV3-2|NA
TGTGCCAGCAGCCAATCCCCATTGACGGACAGGGGACCAGAAGAGACCCAGTACTTC
CASSQSPLTDRGPEETQYF
>TRBD1|TRBJ2-7|TRBV7-9|NA
TGTGCCAGCAGCTTAGAGGGGAAGACAAGGACAGGGGGCTACGAGCAGTACTTC
CASSLEGKTRTGGYEQYF
>TRBD2|TRBJ2-1|TRBV28|once
TGTGCCAGCAGCCAGGGCCATAGCGGGAAATACAATGAGCAGTTCTTC
CASSQGHSGKYNEQFF
>TRBD1|TRBJ1-2|TRBV28|NA
TGTGCCAGCCAAACCCTGGGACAGTTCTATGGCTACACCTTC
CASQTLGQFYGYTF
>TRBD2|TRBJ2-7|TRBV7-9|NA
TGTGCCAGCAGCTTAGTTACTAGCGGGAGAGTCGGTTCCTACGAGCAGTACTTC
CASSLVTSGRVGSYEQYF
>TRBD2|TRBJ2-5|TRBV29-1|NA
TGCAGCGTCACTAGCGGGGGACGAGAGACCCAGTACTTC
CSVTSGGRETQYF
>NA|TRBJ2-6|TRBV29-1|NA
TGCAGCGTTGCAGGATCCGGGGCCAACGTCCTGACTTTC
CSVAGSGANVLTF
>TRBD1|TRBJ2-1|TRBV7-7|NA
TGTGCCAGCAGCTTGGGACAGGGTGGGGTCAATGAGCAGTTCTTC
CASSLGQGGVNEQFF
>TRBD1|TRBJ1-1|TRBV5-4|NA
TGTGCCAGCAGCCTCCGGGACAGGGGGAACACTGAAGCTTTCTTT
CASSLRDRGNTEAFF
>TRBD1|TRBJ2-3|TRBV2|NA
TGTGCCAGCAGTTATGACAGGGGCACAGATACGCAGTATTTT
CASSYDRGTDTQYF
>TRBD1|TRBJ2-3|TRBV5-1|NA
TGCGCCAGCAGCTTTCAAGACAGGGGGGCAGGGACAGATACGCAGTATTTT
CASSFQDRGAGTDTQYF
>TRBD1|TRBJ1-4|TRBV10-3|NA
TGTGCCATCGGGACTGGACAGGGGAGTAATGAAAAACTGTTTTTT
CAIGTGQGSNEKLFF
>NA|TRBJ1-6|TRBV5-5|once
TGTGCCAGCAGCCTGGGACGAGGTGATTCACCCCTCCACTTT
CASSLGRGDSPLHF
>TRBD1|TRBJ1-2|TRBV5-6|NA
TGTGCCAGCAGCTTAGGACAGGCTATGACCTATGGCTACACCTTC
CASSLGQAMTYGYTF
>TRBD1|TRBJ1-6|TRBV19|NA
TGTGCCAGTAGTATGAAGGGACAGGGGAACTCACCCCTCCACTTT
CASSMKGQGNSPLHF
>TRBD1|TRBJ1-4|TRBV2|NA
TGTGCCAGCAGTACGGACAGGGGGAGCGGTGAAAAACTGTTTTTT
CASSTDRGSGEKLFF
>NA|TRBJ1-2|TRBV7-9|NA
TGTGCCAGCAGCTTAGAGGGGTTCGGGTTTCTCACCTTC
CASSLEGFGFLTF
>NA|TRBJ2-7|TRBV6-2/TRBV6-3|NA
TGTGCCAGCAGTGCTACAGGTTTATACGAGCAGTACTTC
CASSATGLYEQYF
>NA|TRBJ1-3|TRBV18|NA
TGTGCCAGCTCACCATGGGGGGCTGGAAACACCATATATTTT
CASSPWGAGNTIYF
>NA|TRBJ1-1|TRBV7-9|NA
TGTGCCAGCAGCCCCCCGGAAGCTTTCTTT
CASSPPEAFF
>NA|TRBJ2-5|TRBV7-2|NA
TGTGCCAGCAGCTTTCAAGGGGGGGCGGAGACCCAGTACTTC
CASSFQGGAETQYF
>NA|TRBJ2-7|TRBV19|NA
TGTGCCAGTAGTATAGGGGCGGACGAAGGAGGGTTCTACGAGCAGTACTTC
CASSIGADEGGFYEQYF
>NA|TRBJ2-3|TRBV12-3/TRBV12-4|NA
TGTGCCAGCAGTTTAGCCAAGGGGAGGACGCAGTATTTT
CASSLAKGRTQYF
>TRBD2|TRBJ2-3|TRBV5-1|NA
TGCGCCAGCAGCTTGACTAGCGGGGGGGCCGGTTGGACAGATACGCAGTATTTT
CASSLTSGGAGWTDTQYF
>TRBD1|TRBJ2-7|TRBV5-5|NA
TGTGCCAGCAGCACGCAGGGACAGGGGGTCTACGAGCAGTACTTC
CASSTQGQGVYEQYF
>NA|TRBJ1-5|TRBV28|NA
TGTGCCAGCAGTTTAAGCAGGGGAGATCAGCCCCAGCATTTT
CASSLSRGDQPQHF
>NA|TRBJ1-3|TRBV5-1|once
TGCGCCAGCAGGAGGGAGACCTCTGGAAACACCATATATTTT
CASRRETSGNTIYF
>NA|TRBJ1-5|TRBV7-2|NA
TGTGCCAGCAGCTTAGAAACAGGGAGGCCCCAGCATTTT
CASSLETGRPQHF
>TRBD2|TRBJ2-3|TRBV5-1|NA
TGCGCCAGCAGCACTAGCGGGGGCCGAGATACGCAGTATTTT
CASSTSGGRDTQYF
>TRBD2|TRBJ2-1|TRBV5-4|few
TGTGCCAGCACCAGTGTGCCGGGACTAGCGGGGGGCCACGAGCAGTTCTTC
CASTSVPGLAGGHEQFF
>TRBD1|TRBJ1-2|TRBV6-2/TRBV6-3|NA
TGTGCCAGCACCCCCGACAGGGCGGTGAACTATGGCTACACCTTC
CASTPDRAVNYGYTF
>TRBD1|TRBJ1-4|TRBV7-2|NA
TGTGCCAGCAGCTCGGGGGGACAGGGGAATGAAAAACTGTTTTTT
CASSSGGQGNEKLFF
>TRBD1|TRBJ1-2|TRBV6-5|NA
TGTGCCAGCAGTCGGGACAGTAACTATGGCTACACCTTC
CASSRDSNYGYTF
>NA|TRBJ2-3|TRBV5-1|NA
TGCGCCAGCAGCTTACAGGTTCCTAGCACAGATACGCAGTATTTT
CASSLQVPSTDTQYF
>TRBD1|TRBJ2-7|TRBV5-1|NA
TGCGCCAGCAGAGGAGGACAGGGCAGTCCATACGAGCAGTACTTC
CASRGGQGSPYEQYF